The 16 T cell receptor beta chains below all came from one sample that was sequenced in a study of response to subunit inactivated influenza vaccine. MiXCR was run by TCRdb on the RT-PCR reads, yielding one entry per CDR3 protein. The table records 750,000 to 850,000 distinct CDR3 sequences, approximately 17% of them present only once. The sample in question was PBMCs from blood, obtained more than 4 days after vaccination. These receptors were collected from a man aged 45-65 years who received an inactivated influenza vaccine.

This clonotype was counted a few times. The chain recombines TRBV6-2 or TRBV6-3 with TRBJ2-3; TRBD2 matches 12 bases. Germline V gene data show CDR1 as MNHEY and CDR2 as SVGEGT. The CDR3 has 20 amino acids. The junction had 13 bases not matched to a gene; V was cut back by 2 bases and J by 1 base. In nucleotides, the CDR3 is TGTGCCAGCAGTTACCTCGGACTAGCGGGACAAAGCCCTTGCACAGATACGCAGTATTTT. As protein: CASSYLGLAGQSPCTDTQYF.

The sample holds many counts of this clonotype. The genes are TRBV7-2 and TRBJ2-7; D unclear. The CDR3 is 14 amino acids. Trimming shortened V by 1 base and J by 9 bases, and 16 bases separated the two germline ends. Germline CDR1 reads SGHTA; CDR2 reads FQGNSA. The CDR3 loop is CASSLDGSGHMQYF. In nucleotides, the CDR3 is TGTGCCAGCAGCTTAGATGGCTCCGGCCATATGCAGTACTTC.

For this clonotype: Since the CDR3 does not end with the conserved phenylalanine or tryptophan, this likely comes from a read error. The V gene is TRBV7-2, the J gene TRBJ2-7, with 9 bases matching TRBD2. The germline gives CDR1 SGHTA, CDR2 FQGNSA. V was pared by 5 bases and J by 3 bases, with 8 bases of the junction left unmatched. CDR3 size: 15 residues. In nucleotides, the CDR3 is TGTGCCAGCAGCGCCGGGACTAGCATTATCTACGAGCAGTACATC. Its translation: CASSAGTSIIYEQYI.

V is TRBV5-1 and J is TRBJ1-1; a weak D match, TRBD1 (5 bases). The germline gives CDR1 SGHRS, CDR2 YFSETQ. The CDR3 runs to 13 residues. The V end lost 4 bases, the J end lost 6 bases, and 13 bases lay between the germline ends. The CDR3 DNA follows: TGCGCCAGCAGCCCGATAAGGGGACCTGAAGCTTTCTTT. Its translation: CASSPIRGPEAFF.

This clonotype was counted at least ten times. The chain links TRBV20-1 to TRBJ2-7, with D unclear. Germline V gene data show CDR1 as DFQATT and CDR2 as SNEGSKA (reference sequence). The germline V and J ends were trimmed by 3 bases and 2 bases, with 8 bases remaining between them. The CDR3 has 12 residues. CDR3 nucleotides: TGCAGTGCTAGTGTCCAGGCCTACGAGCAGTACTTC. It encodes CSASVQAYEQYF.

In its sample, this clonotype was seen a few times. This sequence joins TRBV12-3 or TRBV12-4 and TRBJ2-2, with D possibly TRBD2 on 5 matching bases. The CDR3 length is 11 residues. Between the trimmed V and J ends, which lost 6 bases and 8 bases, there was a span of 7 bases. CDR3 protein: CASSGVGELFF. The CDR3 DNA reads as TGTGCCAGCAGCGGGGTAGGGGAGCTGTTTTTT.

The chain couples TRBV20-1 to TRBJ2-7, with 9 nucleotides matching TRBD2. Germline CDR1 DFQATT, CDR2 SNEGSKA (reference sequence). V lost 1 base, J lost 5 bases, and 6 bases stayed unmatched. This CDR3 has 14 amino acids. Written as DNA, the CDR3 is TGCAGTGCTAGAGTCGGTAGCGGGAGCCACGAGCAGTACTTC. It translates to CSARVGSGSHEQYF.

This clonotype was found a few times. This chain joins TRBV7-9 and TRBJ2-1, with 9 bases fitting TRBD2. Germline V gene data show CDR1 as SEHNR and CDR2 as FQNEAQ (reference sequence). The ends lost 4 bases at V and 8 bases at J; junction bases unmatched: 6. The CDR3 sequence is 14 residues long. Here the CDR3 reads CASSWGLAGYEQFF. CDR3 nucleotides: TGTGCCAGCAGCTGGGGGCTAGCGGGATATGAGCAGTTCTTC.

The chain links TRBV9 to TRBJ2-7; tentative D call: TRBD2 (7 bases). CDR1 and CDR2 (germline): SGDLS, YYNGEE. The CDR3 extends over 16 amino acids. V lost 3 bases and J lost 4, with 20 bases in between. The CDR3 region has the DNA TGTGCCAGCAGCGAGAGAGGGAGCGGGACATATTACGAGCAGTACTTC. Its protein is CASSERGSGTYYEQYF.

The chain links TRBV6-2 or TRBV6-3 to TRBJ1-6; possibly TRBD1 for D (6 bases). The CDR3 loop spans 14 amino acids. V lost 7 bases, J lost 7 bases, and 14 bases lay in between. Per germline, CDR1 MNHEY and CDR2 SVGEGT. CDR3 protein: CASIEAGANSPLHF. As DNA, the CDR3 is TGTGCCAGCATAGAGGCGGGGGCCAATTCACCCCTCCACTTT.

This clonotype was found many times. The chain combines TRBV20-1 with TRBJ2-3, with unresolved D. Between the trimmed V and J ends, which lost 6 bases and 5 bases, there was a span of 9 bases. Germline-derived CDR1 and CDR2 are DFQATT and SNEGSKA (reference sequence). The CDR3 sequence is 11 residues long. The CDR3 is CSAPTLDTQYF. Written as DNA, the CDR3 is TGCAGTGCCCCGACTTTAGATACGCAGTATTTT.

CDR3: CASRKAGGPGNEQFF. The CDR3, as DNA: TGTGCCAGCAGAAAAGCGGGAGGGCCAGGTAATGAGCAGTTCTTC. V and J are TRBV6-2 or TRBV6-3 and TRBJ2-1, with 10 nucleotides matching TRBD2. CDR3 length: 15 residues. The J segment lost 7 bases and the V segment lost 6 bases, leaving 9 bases of the junction unmatched. Germline V gene data show CDR1 as MNHEY and CDR2 as SVGEGT.

Written as DNA, the CDR3 is TGCGCCAGCAGCCTGACAGGGCACACTGAAGCTTTCTTT. The encoded protein is CASSLTGHTEAFF. The V gene is TRBV4-3, the J gene TRBJ1-1, with TRBD1 matching over 7 bases. Germline values: CDR1 LGHNA, CDR2 YSLEER. The length of the CDR3 is 13 residues. V gave up 4 bases and J gave up 3 bases; unmatched junction bases: 2.

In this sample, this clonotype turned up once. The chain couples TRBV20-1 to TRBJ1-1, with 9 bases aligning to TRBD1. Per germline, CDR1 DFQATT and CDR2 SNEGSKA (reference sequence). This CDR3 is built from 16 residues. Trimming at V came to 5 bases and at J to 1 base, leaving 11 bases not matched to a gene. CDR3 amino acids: CSASTGTGLENTEAFF. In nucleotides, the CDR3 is TGCAGTGCTTCAACCGGGACAGGGTTGGAGAACACTGAAGCTTTCTTT.

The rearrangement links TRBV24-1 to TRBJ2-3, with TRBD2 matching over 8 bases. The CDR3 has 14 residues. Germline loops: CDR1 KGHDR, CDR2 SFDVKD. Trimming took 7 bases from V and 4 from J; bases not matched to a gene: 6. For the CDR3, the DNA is TGTGCCACCAGCCCTGACGGGAGGGCAGATACGCAGTATTTT. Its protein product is CATSPDGRADTQYF.

The CDR3 protein is CASSKAAGNQPQHF. CDR3 coding DNA: TGTGCCAGCAGCAAGGCGGCAGGGAATCAGCCCCAGCATTTT. The chain recombines TRBV7-9 with TRBJ1-5, with D maybe TRBD1 (5 bases). The CDR3 has 14 residues. Germline CDR1 and CDR2: SEHNR and FQNEAQ (reference sequence). The V gene lost 5 bases and the J gene lost 4 bases, with 12 bases spanning the gap. Together with reference TRBV7-9 and TRBJ1-5, the CDR3 gives the full variable domain: DTGVSQNPRHKITKRGQNVTFRCDPISEHNRLYWYRQTLGQGPEFLTYFQNEAQLEKSRLLSDRFSAERPKGSFSTLEIQRTEQGDSAMYLCASSKAAGNQPQHFGDGTRLSIL.